The T cell receptor beta chain described here comes from a study of glioma-infiltrating T cells. This clonotype was recorded once. Its ends do not fully match the called genes, so a read error is possible. Using RNA template, CDR3s of TCR alpha and beta were amplified with iRepertoire arm-PCR. One-step reverse transcription and amplification started from about 100-400 ng of tissue mRNA or PBMC total RNA. One entry per CDR3 protein results from TCRdb running MiXCR on the multiplex PCR reads. The sample yields under 200,000 distinct CDR3 sequences, about 46% seen once. Germline values: CDR1 LGHDT, CDR2 YNNKEL (reference sequence). The CDR3 runs 13 residues.

The rearrangement uses TRBV3-1 and TRBJ2-7; D tentatively reads TRBD1 or TRBD2 (5 bases each). The TCR comes from a human donor with low-grade glioma or glioblastoma, undergoing nonglioma brain surgery, or in good health (not recorded which). The material sequenced was glioma tissue, nonneoplastic brain tissue, or PBMCs (not recorded which). CDR3 sequence (DNA): TGTGCCAGCAGCCCCCATGAACGGGACGAGCAGTACTTT. Its translation: CASSPHERDEQYF.